The source of this T cell receptor beta chain is a study of T cell repertoires in cytomegalovirus infection (dated by TCRdb to between 2018 and 2021). Some background on the complete study: The peptide stimulations were aimed at well-studied HLA-B-restricted epitopes as well as recently identified HLA-C-restricted CMV epitopes, whose presentation resists viral immunomodulation. Because public TCR beta signatures pointed to carriage of CMV infection together with the matching HLA type, the HLA type of each donor mattered for the analysis.

On the study overall, not on this receptor specifically: The ex vivo response was dominated by HLA-C-restricted CMV-specific TCR beta clonotypes, and the single most frequent clonotype in two of eight donors was supplied by these HLA-C-restricted clonotypes. In both this cohort and an independent cohort of 300 to 450 donors, the cumulative frequency of public TCR beta family members distinguished carriers of CMV infection plus the relevant HLA type.

What this sample's treatment or condition label stands for: in vitro stimulation with specific CMV peptide epitopes to enrich CMV-specific T cells. Counted from cysteine to phenylalanine, this CDR3 has 14 amino acids. Only the CDR3 part of the read is kept: 42 bases, read in frame from the first base. CDR1 and CDR2, per the germline V gene, are LGHNA and YNFKEQ. V is pruned by 3 bases and J by 4 bases, leaving 5 bases of the junction without a gene match. Sequencing relied on an Illumina HiSeq 1500. TCRdb reprocessing: public reads trimmed at Q25 with fastp, clones called with MiXCR, in-frame beta chains kept. Each record represents a unique CDR3 protein, reported with the most common genes and DNA among its rows. Counted in this sample were around 89,000 distinct CDR3 sequences; 25% to 30% of them appeared once. The ten largest clones take up approximately 71% of the sample. The table lists this clonotype with a few counts. Its antigen target is currently unknown. Base qualities are not recorded, but no much larger clone differs from it by a single base.

Sequences were derived from CD8+ T cells from cultured PBMCs, sampled from culture after CMV antigen stimulation. The source is a human donor in good health (CMV status not recorded). Some clones in this sample may be carry-over from other donors' samples. The chain uses TRBV4-2 and TRBJ2-7, with 8 bases aligning to TRBD1. The CDR3 reads as follows: CASSHPGQGYEQYF. The base sequence is TGTGCCAGCAGCCATCCCGGACAGGGTTACGAGCAGTACTTC.